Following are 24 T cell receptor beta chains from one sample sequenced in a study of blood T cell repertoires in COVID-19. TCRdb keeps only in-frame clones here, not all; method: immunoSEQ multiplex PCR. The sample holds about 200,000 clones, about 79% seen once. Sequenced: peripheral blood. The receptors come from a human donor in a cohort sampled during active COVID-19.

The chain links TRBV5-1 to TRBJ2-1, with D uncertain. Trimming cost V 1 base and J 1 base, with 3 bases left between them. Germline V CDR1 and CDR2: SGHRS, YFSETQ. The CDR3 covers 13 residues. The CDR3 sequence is CASSLPSYNEQFF. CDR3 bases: TGCGCCAGCAGCTTGCCTTCCTACAATGAGCAGTTCTTC.

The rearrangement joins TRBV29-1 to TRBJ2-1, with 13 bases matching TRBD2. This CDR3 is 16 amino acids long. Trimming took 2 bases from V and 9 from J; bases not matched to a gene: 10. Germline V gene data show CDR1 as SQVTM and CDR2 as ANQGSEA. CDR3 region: CSVERELAGGSGEQFF. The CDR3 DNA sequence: TGCAGCGTTGAACGGGAACTAGCGGGAGGGTCGGGTGAGCAGTTCTTC.

CDR3 nucleotides: TGCGCCAGCAGCCAACCGGTGACAGGACCACCGAACACTGAAGCTTTCTTT. It translates to CASSQPVTGPPNTEAFF. V is TRBV4-1 and J is TRBJ1-1; a possible D gene is TRBD1 (6 bases). This CDR3 has 17 residues. V was pared by 2 bases and J by 1 base, with 17 bases between. The germline CDR1 and CDR2 sequences are MGHRA and YSYEKL.

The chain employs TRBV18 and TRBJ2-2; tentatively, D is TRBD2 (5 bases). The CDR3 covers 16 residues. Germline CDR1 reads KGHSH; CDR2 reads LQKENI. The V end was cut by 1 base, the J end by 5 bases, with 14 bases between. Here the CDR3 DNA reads TGTGCCAGCTCACCACGTCCGGACCCGGGGACCGGGGAGCTGTTTTTT. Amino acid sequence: CASSPRPDPGTGELFF.

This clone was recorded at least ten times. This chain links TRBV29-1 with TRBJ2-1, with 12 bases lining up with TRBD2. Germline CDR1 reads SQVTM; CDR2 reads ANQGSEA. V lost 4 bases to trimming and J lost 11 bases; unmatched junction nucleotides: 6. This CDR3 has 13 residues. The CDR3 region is CSVGPGLAGQQFF. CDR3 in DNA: TGCAGCGTTGGACCGGGACTAGCGGGCCAGCAGTTCTTC.

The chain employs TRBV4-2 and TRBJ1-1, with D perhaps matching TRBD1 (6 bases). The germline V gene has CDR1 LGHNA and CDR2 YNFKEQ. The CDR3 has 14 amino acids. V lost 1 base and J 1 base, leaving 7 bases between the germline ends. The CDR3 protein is CASSQGQENTEAFF. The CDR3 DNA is TGTGCCAGCAGCCAAGGACAGGAGAACACTGAAGCTTTCTTT.

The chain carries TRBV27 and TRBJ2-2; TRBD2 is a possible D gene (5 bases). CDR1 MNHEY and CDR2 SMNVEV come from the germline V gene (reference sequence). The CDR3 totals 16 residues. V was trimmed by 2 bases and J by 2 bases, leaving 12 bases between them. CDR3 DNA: TGTGCCAGCAGTTTAAACCCTAGCCCCAACACCGGGGAGCTGTTTTTT. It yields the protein CASSLNPSPNTGELFF.

The chain's CDR3 is CASSYGGSSDTQYF. The CDR3 region has the DNA TGTGCCAGCAGTTACGGGGGGTCGTCAGATACGCAGTATTTT. The chain uses TRBV6-6 and TRBJ2-3; D possibly corresponds to TRBD2 (6 bases). The V gene lost 2 bases and the J gene lost 4 bases, with 10 bases spanning the gap. The CDR3 contains 14 residues. The germline V gene encodes CDR1 MNHNY and CDR2 SVGAGI (reference sequence).

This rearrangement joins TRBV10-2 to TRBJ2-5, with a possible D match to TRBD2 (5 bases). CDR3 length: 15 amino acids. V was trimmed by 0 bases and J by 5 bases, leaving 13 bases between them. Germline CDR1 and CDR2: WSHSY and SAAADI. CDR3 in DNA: TGCGCCAGCAGTGAGTCGACGCCTAGCTATGAGACCCAGTACTTC. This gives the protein CASSESTPSYETQYF.

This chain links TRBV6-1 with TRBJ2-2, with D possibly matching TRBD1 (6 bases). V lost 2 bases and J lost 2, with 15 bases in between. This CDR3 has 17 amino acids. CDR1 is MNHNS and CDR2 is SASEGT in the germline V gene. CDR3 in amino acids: CASSEPGQGTNTGELFF. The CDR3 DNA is TGTGCCAGCAGTGAACCCGGGCAGGGGACAAACACCGGGGAGCTGTTTTTT.

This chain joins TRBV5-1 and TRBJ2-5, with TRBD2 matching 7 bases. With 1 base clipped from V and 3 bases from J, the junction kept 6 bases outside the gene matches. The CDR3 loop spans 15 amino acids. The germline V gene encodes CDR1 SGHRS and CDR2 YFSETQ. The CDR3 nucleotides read TGCGCCAGCAGCTTGTCTCCGGCGGGGGAAGAGACCCAGTACTTC. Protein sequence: CASSLSPAGEETQYF. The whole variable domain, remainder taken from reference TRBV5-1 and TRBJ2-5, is KAGVTQTPRYLIKTRGQQVTLSCSPISGHRSVSWYQQTPGQGLQFLFEYFSETQRNKGNFPGRFSGRQFSNSRSEMNVSTLELGDSALYLCASSLSPAGEETQYFGPGTRLLVL.

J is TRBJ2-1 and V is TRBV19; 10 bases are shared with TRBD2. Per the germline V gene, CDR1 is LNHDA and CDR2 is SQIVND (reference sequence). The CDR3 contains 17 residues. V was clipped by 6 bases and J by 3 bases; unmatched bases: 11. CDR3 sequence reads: CASRIGSGRALYNEQFF. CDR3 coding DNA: TGTGCCAGTAGAATTGGGAGCGGGAGGGCCCTCTACAATGAGCAGTTCTTC.

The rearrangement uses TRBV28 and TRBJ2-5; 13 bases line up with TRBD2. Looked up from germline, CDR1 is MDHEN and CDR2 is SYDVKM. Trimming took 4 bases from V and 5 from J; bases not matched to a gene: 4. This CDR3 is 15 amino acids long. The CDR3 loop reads CASSYTSGREETQYF. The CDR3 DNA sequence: TGTGCCAGCAGTTACACTAGCGGGAGGGAGGAGACCCAGTACTTC.

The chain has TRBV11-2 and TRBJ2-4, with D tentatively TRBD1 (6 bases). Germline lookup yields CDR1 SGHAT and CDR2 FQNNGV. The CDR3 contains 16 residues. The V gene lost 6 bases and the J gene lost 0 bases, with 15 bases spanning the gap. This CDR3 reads CASRTNRELAKNIQYF. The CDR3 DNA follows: TGTGCCAGCAGAACCAACAGGGAGCTAGCCAAAAACATTCAGTACTTC.

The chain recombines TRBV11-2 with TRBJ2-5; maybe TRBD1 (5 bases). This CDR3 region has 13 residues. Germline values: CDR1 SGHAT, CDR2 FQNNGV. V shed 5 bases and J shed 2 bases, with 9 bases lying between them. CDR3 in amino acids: CASSPDRQETQYF. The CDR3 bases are TGTGCCAGCAGCCCCGACAGACAAGAGACCCAGTACTTC.

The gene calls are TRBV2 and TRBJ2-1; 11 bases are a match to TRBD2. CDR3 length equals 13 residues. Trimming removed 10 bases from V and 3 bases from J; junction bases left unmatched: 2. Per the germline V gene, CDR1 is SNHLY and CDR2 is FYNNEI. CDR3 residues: CATTSGVYNEQFF. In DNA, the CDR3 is TGTGCCACGACTAGCGGGGTCTACAATGAGCAGTTCTTC.

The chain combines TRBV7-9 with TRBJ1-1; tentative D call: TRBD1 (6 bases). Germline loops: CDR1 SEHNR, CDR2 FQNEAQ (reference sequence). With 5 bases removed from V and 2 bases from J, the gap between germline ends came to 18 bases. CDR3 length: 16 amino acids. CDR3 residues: CASSHDPNRVNTEAFF. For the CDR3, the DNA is TGTGCCAGCAGCCACGACCCAAACAGGGTCAACACTGAAGCTTTCTTT.

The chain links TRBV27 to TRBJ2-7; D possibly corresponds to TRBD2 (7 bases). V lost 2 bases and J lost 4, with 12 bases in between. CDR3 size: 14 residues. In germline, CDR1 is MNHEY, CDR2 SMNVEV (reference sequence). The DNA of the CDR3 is TGTGCCAGCAGTTTAGCGGGGGCTAGGTACGAGCAGTACTTC. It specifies CASSLAGARYEQYF.

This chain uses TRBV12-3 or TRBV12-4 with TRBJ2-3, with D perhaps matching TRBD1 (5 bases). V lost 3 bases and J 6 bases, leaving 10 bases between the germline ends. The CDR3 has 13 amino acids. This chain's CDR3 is CASSFLGDDTQYF. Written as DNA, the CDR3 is TGTGCCAGCAGTTTTTTAGGGGATGATACGCAGTATTTT.

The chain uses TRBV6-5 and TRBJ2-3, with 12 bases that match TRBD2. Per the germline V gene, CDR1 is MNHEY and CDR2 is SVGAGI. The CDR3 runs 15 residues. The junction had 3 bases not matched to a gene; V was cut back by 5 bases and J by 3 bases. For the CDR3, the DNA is TGTGCCAGCAGTCTCGGACTAGCGGGAACAGATACGCAGTATTTT. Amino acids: CASSLGLAGTDTQYF.

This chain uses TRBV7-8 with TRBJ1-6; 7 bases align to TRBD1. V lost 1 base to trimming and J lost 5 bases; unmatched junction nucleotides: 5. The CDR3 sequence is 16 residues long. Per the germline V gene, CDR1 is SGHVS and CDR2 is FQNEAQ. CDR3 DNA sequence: TGTGCCAGCAGCTTAGGAGGGACAGCCAATAATTCACCCCTCCACTTT. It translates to CASSLGGTANNSPLHF. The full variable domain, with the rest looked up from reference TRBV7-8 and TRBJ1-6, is GAGVSQSPRYKVAKRGQDVALRCDPISGHVSLFWYQQALGQGPEFLTYFQNEAQLDKSGLPSDRFFAERPEGSVSTLKIQRTQQEDSAVYLCASSLGGTANNSPLHFGNGTRLTVT.

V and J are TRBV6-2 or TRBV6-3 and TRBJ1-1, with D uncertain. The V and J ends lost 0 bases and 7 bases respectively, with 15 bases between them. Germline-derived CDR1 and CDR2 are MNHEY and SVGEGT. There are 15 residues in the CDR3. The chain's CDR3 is CASSYSRRVGNEAFF. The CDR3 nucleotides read TGTGCCAGCAGTTACTCTCGGAGGGTCGGTAATGAAGCTTTCTTT.

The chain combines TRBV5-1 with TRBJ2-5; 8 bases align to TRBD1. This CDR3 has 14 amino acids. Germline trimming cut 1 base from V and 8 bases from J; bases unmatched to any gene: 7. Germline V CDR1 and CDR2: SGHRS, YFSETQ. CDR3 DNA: TGCGCCAGCAGCTTGACAGGGACAGGCGACACCCAGTACTTC. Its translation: CASSLTGTGDTQYF.

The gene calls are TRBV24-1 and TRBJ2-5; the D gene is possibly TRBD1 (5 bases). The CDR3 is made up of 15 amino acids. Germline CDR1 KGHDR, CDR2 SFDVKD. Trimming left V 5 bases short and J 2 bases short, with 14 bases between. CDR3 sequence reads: CATSAGQGIQETQYF. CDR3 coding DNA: TGTGCCACCAGTGCCGGACAAGGGATACAAGAGACCCAGTACTTC.